The 28 T cell receptor beta chains listed next were all sequenced from one sample in a study of Ad26.COV2.S vaccination and SARS-CoV-2 variants. Profiled with immunoSEQ multiplex PCR; TCRdb holds only in-frame clones, not every one. Altogether 350,000 to 400,000 clones are present, approximately 86% being singletons, with the ten largest covering 3.5%. The treatment here: roughly 20 received Ad26.COV2.S at low or high dose, single or two shots; about 5 received placebo; per-sample allocation not given. Sampling occurred on day 63 after the first vaccine or placebo injection. Sequencing used peripheral blood, obtained in a trial of Ad26.COV2.S vaccine versus placebo. The receptors come from a person aged 18-65 years who received the Ad26.COV2.S COVID-19 vaccine or a placebo.

The J gene is TRBJ2-7, the V gene TRBV7-9; 7 positions agree with TRBD1. With V trimmed by 5 bases and J by 6 bases, 10 bases remained unmatched. CDR3 size: 14 residues. CDR1 is SEHNR and CDR2 is FQNEAQ in the germline V gene (reference sequence). The CDR3 protein is CASSRTGLGLEQYF. In DNA, the CDR3 is TGTGCCAGCAGCAGGACAGGTCTGGGGCTCGAGCAGTACTTC.

The chain has TRBV6-5 and TRBJ1-1; D is unresolved. Trimming took off 7 bases at V and 4 bases at J, with 10 bases between the two ends. CDR1 MNHEY and CDR2 SVGAGI come from the germline V gene. The length of the CDR3 is 12 residues. The CDR3 spells CASIFGGTEAFF. CDR3 sequence (DNA): TGTGCCAGCATCTTCGGTGGCACTGAAGCTTTCTTT.

This chain links TRBV5-1 with TRBJ2-6; possibly TRBD1 for D (5 bases). CDR1 is SGHRS and CDR2 is YFSETQ in the germline V gene. The CDR3 contains 17 residues. Trimming took off 3 bases at V and 1 base at J, with 14 bases between the two ends. The CDR3 sequence: CASSSGPGQSGANVLTF. The CDR3 bases are TGCGCCAGCAGCTCCGGGCCAGGGCAATCTGGGGCCAACGTCCTGACTTTC.

The gene calls are TRBV11-3 and TRBJ2-2, with D uncertain. V lost 5 bases to trimming and J lost 6 bases, with 13 bases between them. This CDR3 contains 14 residues. The germline gives CDR1 SGHNT, CDR2 YENEEA. CDR3 nucleotide sequence: TGTGCCAGCAGCCCGGGCCCTACCCCCGGGGAGCTGTTTTTT. Amino acids: CASSPGPTPGELFF.

The chain joins TRBV27 to TRBJ2-7; no firm D call. The V end lost 0 bases, the J end lost 0 bases, and 6 bases lay between the germline ends. Looked up from germline, CDR1 is MNHEY and CDR2 is SMNVEV (reference sequence). The CDR3 is 14 residues long. The CDR3 region is CASSLSVSSYEQYF. The CDR3 DNA follows: TGTGCCAGCAGTTTATCAGTGAGCTCCTACGAGCAGTACTTC.

V gene TRBV6-5 combines with J gene TRBJ2-3; D is unclear. The CDR3 covers 14 residues. From germline, CDR1 is MNHEY and CDR2 SVGAGI. The V end was cut by 5 bases, the J end by 3 bases, with 12 bases between. The CDR3 nucleotides read TGTGCCAGCAGTCCGGTCCTAAGGACAGATACGCAGTATTTT. Translation: CASSPVLRTDTQYF.

The chain combines TRBV9 with TRBJ2-5; D might be TRBD2 (5 bases). The CDR3 runs to 12 residues. CDR1 and CDR2 (germline): SGDLS, YYNGEE. Trimming removed 7 bases from V and 4 bases from J, with 11 bases in between. This chain's CDR3 is CASSPEGETQYF. DNA for the CDR3: TGTGCCAGCTCACCTGAGGGAGAGACCCAGTACTTC. The full variable domain, with the rest looked up from reference TRBV9 and TRBJ2-5, is DSGVTQTPKHLITATGQRVTLRCSPRSGDLSVYWYQQSLDQGLQFLIQYYNGEERAKGNILERFSAQQFPDLHSELNLSSLELGDSALYFCASSPEGETQYFGPGTRLLVL.

The chain recombines TRBV10-2 with TRBJ1-1; unclear D gene. The CDR3 is made up of 13 amino acids. The V gene's germline CDR1 is WSHSY and CDR2 SAAADI. As DNA, the CDR3 is TGCGTCAGTGCGGCCGAATTGAACACTGAAGCTTTCTTT. Its translation is CVSAAELNTEAFF.

This clone was counted once. V usage is TRBV18 and J usage is TRBJ1-1; maybe TRBD1 (5 bases). The CDR3 runs 16 residues. Germline V lookup: CDR1 KGHSH, CDR2 LQKENI. V lost 0 bases and J 2 bases, leaving 13 bases between the germline ends. CDR3 sequence reads: CASSPPYAGRNTEAFF. For the CDR3, the DNA is TGTGCCAGCTCACCACCGTATGCAGGGAGAAACACTGAAGCTTTCTTT.

This clone was seen only once. The CDR3 sequence: CASSVGRYRTNEKLFF. Written as DNA, the CDR3 is TGTGCCAGCAGTGTAGGGAGGTACCGGACTAATGAAAAACTGTTTTTT. This sequence joins TRBV7-6 and TRBJ1-4, with D unclear. Trimming took off 6 bases at V and 2 bases at J, with 16 bases between the two ends. The germline CDR1 and CDR2 sequences are SGHVS and FNYEAQ. There are 16 residues in the CDR3.

The J gene is TRBJ2-7, the V gene TRBV6-5; D is ambiguous. CDR1 MNHEY and CDR2 SVGAGI come from the germline V gene. CDR3 length: 13 residues. V was trimmed by 0 bases and J by 5 bases, leaving 8 bases between them. For the CDR3, the DNA is TGTGCCAGCAGTTACTCGATTTCCCACGAGCAGTACTTC. Amino acid sequence: CASSYSISHEQYF.

The chain has TRBV12-3 or TRBV12-4 and TRBJ1-1, with D possibly being TRBD1 (6 bases). The length of the CDR3 is 13 residues. Trimming pared 2 bases from V and 6 bases from J, leaving 10 bases between. The CDR3 sequence: CASSLFRGSEAFF. The CDR3 bases are TGTGCCAGCAGTTTATTCAGGGGCTCTGAAGCTTTCTTT.

This clone was counted a single time. The V call is TRBV5-1, the J call TRBJ2-3, with 12 nucleotides matching TRBD2. The J segment lost 5 bases and the V segment lost 1 base, leaving 5 bases of the junction unmatched. The CDR3 spans 16 residues. The germline V gene has CDR1 SGHRS and CDR2 YFSETQ. This CDR3 is CASSLTSGGRGDTQYF. CDR3 DNA: TGCGCCAGCAGCTTGACTAGCGGGGGGCGGGGAGATACGCAGTATTTT.

This chain uses TRBV16 with TRBJ1-2; tentative D call: TRBD1 (5 bases). Trimming removed 4 bases from V and 0 bases from J, with 15 bases in between. Germline V gives CDR1 KGHSY, CDR2 FQNENV. The CDR3 is 16 amino acids. The CDR3 sequence: CASSPGGAATNYGYTF. The CDR3 DNA reads as TGTGCCAGCAGCCCAGGTGGGGCCGCCACTAACTATGGCTACACCTTC.

V gene TRBV19 combines with J gene TRBJ2-6; D call uncertain. Germline loops: CDR1 LNHDA, CDR2 SQIVND (reference sequence). This CDR3 has 14 amino acids. Trimming pared 7 bases from V and 4 bases from J, leaving 11 bases between. This chain's CDR3 is CASTPQPGANVLTF. The CDR3 nucleotides read TGTGCCAGTACCCCCCAGCCCGGGGCCAACGTCCTGACTTTC.

This clone is a singleton in its sample. Here the CDR3 reads CASSQGSGTEAFF. The DNA for the CDR3 is TGTGCCAGTAGTCAGGGTTCGGGCACTGAAGCTTTCTTT. The chain has TRBV19 and TRBJ1-1; TRBD1 might be the D (5 bases). The germline gives CDR1 LNHDA, CDR2 SQIVND (reference sequence). This CDR3 is built from 13 residues. Between the trimmed V and J ends, which lost 5 bases and 4 bases, there was a span of 11 bases. Full variable domain (missing parts from reference TRBV19 and TRBJ1-1): DGGITQSPKYLFRKEGQNVTLSCEQNLNHDAMYWYRQDPGQGLRLIYYSQIVNDFQKGDIAEGYSVSREKKESFPLTVTSAQKNPTAFYLCASSQGSGTEAFFGQGTRLTVV.

The chain is built from TRBV12-3 or TRBV12-4 and TRBJ1-5; D is perhaps TRBD1 (5 bases). Trimming took 5 bases from V and 7 from J, leaving 12 bases between them. This CDR3 region has 13 residues. This CDR3 is CASSRQGSQPQHF. The CDR3 nucleotides read TGTGCCAGCAGTCGTCAGGGAAGCCAGCCCCAGCATTTT.

The chain carries TRBV14 and TRBJ2-5, with 11 bases matching TRBD2. J was trimmed by 5 bases and V by 0 bases; bases with no gene match: 11. The CDR3 extends over 18 amino acids. Germline CDR1 reads SGHDN; CDR2 reads FVKESK. The CDR3 protein is CASSQDHLLAGATETQYF. CDR3 nucleotide sequence: TGTGCCAGCAGCCAAGATCATCTACTAGCGGGGGCAACGGAGACCCAGTACTTC.

This chain joins TRBV19 and TRBJ1-1; a possible D gene is TRBD1 (5 bases). The CDR3 covers 15 residues. The germline V gene has CDR1 LNHDA and CDR2 SQIVND (reference sequence). The germline V and J ends were trimmed by 7 bases and 5 bases, with 20 bases remaining between them. The CDR3 sequence: CASTSVSGGKTEAFF. The DNA of the CDR3 is TGTGCCAGTACCAGTGTGTCTGGGGGGAAAACTGAAGCTTTCTTT.

The chain employs TRBV12-5 and TRBJ1-1; possible D gene TRBD1, 6 bases. The CDR3 sequence is 12 residues long. V dropped 11 bases and J dropped 1 base, with 11 bases sitting between them. Germline CDR1 and CDR2: LGHNT and FRNRAP. CDR3 amino acids: CASLTGNTEAFF. CDR3 sequence (DNA): TGTGCTTCCCTGACAGGGAACACTGAAGCTTTCTTT.

V gene TRBV27 combines with J gene TRBJ1-1; 8 bases map to TRBD1. Trimming removed 3 bases from V and 2 bases from J; junction bases left unmatched: 11. CDR3 length: 17 amino acids. The V gene's germline CDR1 is MNHEY and CDR2 SMNVEV (reference sequence). The CDR3 DNA reads as TGTGCCAGCAGTTTCCGTTTCAGGACAGGGATTAACACTGAAGCTTTCTTT. This translates into CASSFRFRTGINTEAFF.

The chain joins TRBV19 to TRBJ1-5; D gene ambiguous. This CDR3 contains 17 residues. CDR1 is LNHDA, CDR2 SQIVND, per germline (reference sequence). V gave up 0 bases and J gave up 2 bases, with 14 bases separating them. Here the CDR3 reads CASSIEGLGIGNQPQHF. In DNA form, the CDR3 reads TGTGCCAGTAGTATAGAAGGCCTGGGTATTGGCAATCAGCCCCAGCATTTT.

This sequence joins TRBV12-3 or TRBV12-4 and TRBJ1-2; D gene unclear. The CDR3 spans 13 residues. V lost 2 bases to trimming and J lost 3 bases, with 7 bases between them. Written as DNA, the CDR3 is TGTGCCAGCAGTTTAAAGGTTGACTATGGCTACACCTTC. It specifies CASSLKVDYGYTF.

This sequence joins TRBV27 and TRBJ1-6; D is undetermined. The CDR3 is 15 residues long. The V end was cut by 7 bases, the J end by 2 bases, with 12 bases between. Germline CDR1 and CDR2: MNHEY and SMNVEV (reference sequence). The CDR3 nucleotides are TGTGCCAGCACCGAGTCGGAAACCTATAATTCACCCCTCCACTTT. This translates into CASTESETYNSPLHF.

The V and J genes are TRBV2 and TRBJ2-7; TRBD1 is a possible D gene (5 bases). This CDR3 comprises 10 residues. Trimming pared 4 bases from V and 9 bases from J, leaving 7 bases between. Germline V gene data show CDR1 as SNHLY and CDR2 as FYNNEI. CDR3 loop: CASSAQGQYF. In DNA, the CDR3 is TGTGCCAGCAGTGCGCAGGGGCAGTACTTC.

The chain carries TRBV5-1 and TRBJ2-3, with TRBD2 identical over 12 bases. The CDR3 is 17 amino acids. Germline V lookup: CDR1 SGHRS, CDR2 YFSETQ. Losses at the gene ends were 4 bases for V and 4 bases for J; bases not matched to a gene: 10. As DNA, the CDR3 is TGCGCCAGCAGCCCCACCTCTAGCGGGGGGGCGGCAGATACGCAGTATTTT. It codes for CASSPTSSGGAADTQYF.

The chain links TRBV29-1 to TRBJ1-1; D unresolved. Germline CDR1 SQVTM, CDR2 ANQGSEA. The CDR3 runs 13 residues. With 7 bases removed from V and 1 base from J, the gap between germline ends came to 13 bases. This chain's CDR3 is CSATTQQNTEAFF. The DNA of the CDR3 is TGCAGCGCCACAACCCAACAGAACACTGAAGCTTTCTTT.

A note on this clone: Other DNA sequences from this sample encode an identical CDR3 as well. This chain uses TRBV6-5 with TRBJ1-1; D remains ambiguous. Germline V CDR1 and CDR2: MNHEY, SVGAGI. V was shortened by 0 bases and J by 2 bases, with 4 bases between the two germline ends. CDR3 length: 13 residues. CDR3 in DNA: TGTGCCAGCAGTTACTCCCAAAACACTGAAGCTTTCTTT. Protein sequence: CASSYSQNTEAFF.